These 25 T cell receptor beta chains originate from one sample sequenced in a study of blood T cell repertoires in COVID-19. Clones were read by immunoSEQ multiplex PCR, and TCRdb kept only the in-frame ones, dropping some. Found here are about 34,000 clones, about nine tenths of them singletons; the top ten hold less than 7%. Sequenced sample: peripheral blood. The receptors here all came from a woman of 80 years or more with acute or convalescent COVID-19.

This clone was counted once. V and J are TRBV19 and TRBJ1-5; maybe TRBD1 (6 bases). Germline V gene sequence: CDR1 LNHDA, CDR2 SQIVND (reference sequence). V was clipped by 4 bases and J by 7 bases, with 26 bases between them. This CDR3 has 18 amino acids. Here the CDR3 DNA reads TGTGCCAGTAGTACAGTGGCAGGGAACCGGGGAGGGGGGCAGCCCCAGCATTTT. This gives the protein CASSTVAGNRGGGQPQHF.

The rearrangement uses TRBV5-1 and TRBJ1-1; D might be TRBD1 (6 bases). Trimming removed 0 bases at V and 4 bases at J, with 13 bases between. Germline values: CDR1 SGHRS, CDR2 YFSETQ. This CDR3 contains 15 residues. CDR3 coding DNA: TGCGCCAGCAGCTTGGTTCAGGGGCCTAGCACTGAAGCTTTCTTT. It codes for CASSLVQGPSTEAFF.

This chain uses TRBV7-9 with TRBJ2-7, with D possibly matching TRBD1 (6 bases). The CDR3 is made up of 14 amino acids. With 5 bases removed from V and 5 bases from J, the gap between germline ends came to 16 bases. The germline V gene has CDR1 SEHNR and CDR2 FQNEAQ (reference sequence). The CDR3 loop is CASSKSTGFHEQYF. Here the CDR3 DNA reads TGTGCCAGCAGCAAATCCACAGGGTTCCACGAGCAGTACTTC.

The chain couples TRBV9 to TRBJ2-3; 11 nucleotides match TRBD2. The V gene's germline CDR1 is SGDLS and CDR2 YYNGEE. V lost 1 base, J lost 5 bases, and 3 bases stayed unmatched. This CDR3 contains 15 residues. The CDR3 spells CASSVSSGGLDTQYF. The DNA for the CDR3 is TGTGCCAGCAGCGTATCTAGCGGGGGGTTAGATACGCAGTATTTT.

V is TRBV6-4 and J is TRBJ2-3, with 12 bases lining up with TRBD2. The germline V gene has CDR1 MRHNA and CDR2 SNTAGT. V trimming: 3 bases; J trimming: 2 bases; junction bases outside the gene matches: 3. The CDR3 is 16 residues long. Written as DNA, the CDR3 is TGTGCCAGCAGTGATGCTAGCGGGGGGGTCACAGATACGCAGTATTTT. Protein sequence: CASSDASGGVTDTQYF.

The chain links TRBV6-5 to TRBJ1-2; 7 bases are shared with TRBD1. Germline assignment: CDR1 MNHEY and CDR2 SVGAGI. The ends lost 9 bases at V and 8 bases at J; junction bases unmatched: 12. The CDR3 spans 13 residues. CDR3 nucleotides: TGTGCCAGGACGAGACAGGGTAGTATGGGCTACACCTTC. The encoded protein is CARTRQGSMGYTF.

The CDR3: CASSLEGVDYNEQFF. CDR3 in DNA: TGCGCCAGCAGCTTGGAAGGGGTGGATTACAATGAGCAGTTCTTC. The V call is TRBV5-1, the J call TRBJ2-1; a possible D gene is TRBD1 (5 bases). Trimming left V 0 bases short and J 4 bases short, with 11 bases between. This CDR3 contains 15 residues. Germline assignment: CDR1 SGHRS and CDR2 YFSETQ.

Turning to this clone: At one boundary the junction diverges from the germline segment, which might be a read error. V and J are TRBV28 and TRBJ1-2; 7 bases line up with TRBD1. Germline CDR1 and CDR2: MDHEN and SYDVKM. The CDR3 extends over 11 amino acids. DNA for the CDR3: TGCGTCACAGGGGCTAACTATGGCTACACCTTC. It translates to CVTGANYGYTF.

The J gene is TRBJ2-7, the V gene TRBV2; the D gene is possibly TRBD2 (6 bases). Trimming removed 2 bases at V and 5 bases at J, with 7 bases between. Germline V gene lookup returns CDR1 SNHLY and CDR2 FYNNEI. The CDR3 has 12 amino acids. The CDR3 loop reads CASSETGDEQYF. DNA for the CDR3: TGTGCCAGCAGTGAAACGGGGGACGAGCAGTACTTC.

The chain carries TRBV27 and TRBJ1-6; D possibly corresponds to TRBD1 (6 bases). The CDR3 contains 14 residues. Germline CDR1 MNHEY, CDR2 SMNVEV (reference sequence). Trimming removed 3 bases at V and 9 bases at J, with 12 bases between. The CDR3 bases are TGTGCCAGCAGTTTGGCAAGGGGGGGTTCACCCCTCCACTTT. It codes for CASSLARGGSPLHF.

The rearrangement links TRBV18 to TRBJ2-3, with a tentative D call TRBD1 (6 bases). Germline-derived CDR1 and CDR2 are KGHSH and LQKENI. V was cut by 3 bases and J by 2 bases, with 12 bases left in between. The CDR3 totals 15 residues. CDR3 bases: TGTGCCAGCTCACCTAGACAGGAAGTCACAGATACGCAGTATTTT. This gives the protein CASSPRQEVTDTQYF.

The rearrangement joins TRBV19 to TRBJ1-1; a weak D match, TRBD1 (5 bases). Deletions cut 6 bases from V and 0 bases from J, with 17 bases between. Germline CDR1 and CDR2: LNHDA and SQIVND (reference sequence). The length of the CDR3 is 16 residues. The CDR3 region has the DNA TGTGCCAGTAGCGGGGGGATGAGCGGGCTGAACACTGAAGCTTTCTTT. Its translation: CASSGGMSGLNTEAFF.

This CDR3 reads CASSSRTGRNTEAFF. The CDR3 DNA follows: TGTGCCAGCAGCTCGCGGACAGGGAGGAACACTGAAGCTTTCTTT. The chain links TRBV9 to TRBJ1-1; the match to TRBD1 covers 8 bases. The germline CDR1 and CDR2 sequences are SGDLS and YYNGEE. The V gene end was trimmed by 4 bases and the J gene end by 1 base; junction bases not matched to a gene: 6. This CDR3 spans 15 amino acids.

The V call is TRBV21-1, the J call TRBJ2-1; the D call of TRBD2 is as the table states it, not checked on the DNA. TRBV21-1 is tagged as a pseudogene. CDR3 length: 20 amino acids. The CDR3 DNA is TGTGCCAGCAGCAAAAAACCGGGACTAGCGGGGGGGAGCTCCTACAATGAGCAGTTCTTC. It yields the protein CASSKKPGLAGGSSYNEQFF.

This chain joins TRBV9 and TRBJ1-6; D may be TRBD1 (5 bases). The germline V and J ends were trimmed by 0 bases and 11 bases, with 12 bases remaining between them. From germline, CDR1 is SGDLS and CDR2 YYNGEE. CDR3 length: 14 amino acids. The chain's CDR3 is CASSVGSGLTPLHF. The CDR3 coding sequence is TGTGCCAGCAGCGTAGGGTCAGGGTTGACACCCCTCCACTTT.

The genes are TRBV29-1 and TRBJ1-1; D remains ambiguous. Between the trimmed V and J ends, which lost 4 bases and 0 bases, there was a span of 9 bases. Looked up from germline, CDR1 is SQVTM and CDR2 is ANQGSEA. The CDR3 loop spans 13 amino acids. The CDR3 coding sequence is TGCAGCGTTGTCGCCGGGGTGAACACTGAAGCTTTCTTT. Translated, it gives CSVVAGVNTEAFF.

V and J are TRBV28 and TRBJ1-5; 10 bases are a match to TRBD1. CDR3 length: 16 amino acids. Germline-derived CDR1 and CDR2 are MDHEN and SYDVKM. With V trimmed by 5 bases and J by 3 bases, 7 bases remained unmatched. This chain's CDR3 is CASSPRQGANNQPQHF. CDR3 DNA: TGTGCCAGCAGTCCAAGACAGGGGGCGAACAATCAGCCCCAGCATTTT.

V gene TRBV4-3 combines with J gene TRBJ1-2; D gene unclear. V dropped 1 base and J dropped 8 bases, with 11 bases sitting between them. This CDR3 region has 13 residues. Germline CDR1 LGHNA, CDR2 YSLEER. The CDR3 coding sequence is TGCGCCAGCAGCCAAGGCATCGATCGGGGCTACACCTTC. It specifies CASSQGIDRGYTF.

The rearrangement links TRBV5-1 to TRBJ2-7; 8 bases are a match to TRBD1. The CDR3 extends over 14 amino acids. CDR1 is SGHRS and CDR2 is YFSETQ in the germline V gene. V lost 0 bases and J lost 5; bases outside the gene matches: 4. This chain's CDR3 is CASSLAQQGDEQYF. CDR3 bases: TGCGCCAGCAGCTTGGCCCAACAGGGGGACGAGCAGTACTTC.

The V call is TRBV29-1, the J call TRBJ1-2, with D possibly being TRBD1 (5 bases). The germline V gene encodes CDR1 SQVTM and CDR2 ANQGSEA. The CDR3 loop spans 13 amino acids. The V gene lost 5 bases and the J gene lost 2 bases, with 12 bases spanning the gap. In nucleotides, the CDR3 is TGCAGCGTTATCAGGGATGAGAACTATGGCTACACCTTC. Its translation: CSVIRDENYGYTF. The variable domain in full, completed from reference TRBV29-1 and TRBJ1-2, reads SAVISQKPSRDICQRGTSLTIQCQVDSQVTMMFWYRQQPGQSLTLIATANQGSEATYESGFVIDKFPISRPNLTFSTLTVSNMSPEDSSIYLCSVIRDENYGYTFGSGTRLTVV.

The chain couples TRBV15 to TRBJ1-2; the D is unclear. Germline lookup yields CDR1 LNHNV and CDR2 YYDKDF (reference sequence). V shed 5 bases and J shed 0 bases, with 7 bases lying between them. This CDR3 has 13 amino acids. CDR3 protein: CATSEGANYGYTF. The CDR3 DNA is TGTGCCACCAGCGAGGGAGCTAACTATGGCTACACCTTC.

The V call is TRBV6-2 or TRBV6-3, the J call TRBJ1-5; 10 bases map to TRBD1. From germline, CDR1 is MNHEY and CDR2 SVGEGT. The CDR3 runs 17 residues. V gave up 0 bases and J gave up 7 bases; unmatched junction bases: 9. CDR3 DNA sequence: TGTGCCAGCAGTTACTCGCCGGGACAGGGGATGGACCAGCCCCAGCATTTT. Protein: CASSYSPGQGMDQPQHF.

The chain uses TRBV5-1 and TRBJ2-5; 7 nucleotides align to TRBD2. Unmatched junction bases numbered 16, after V lost 6 bases and J lost 8 bases. Germline CDR1 reads SGHRS; CDR2 reads YFSETQ. The CDR3 covers 15 residues. The DNA for the CDR3 is TGCGCCAGCAACACCGAGGGAGGGATTGACGGAACCCAGTACTTC. Protein sequence: CASNTEGGIDGTQYF.

This clone was observed once. The chain combines TRBV11-1 with TRBJ2-1; D not certain. Germline lookup yields CDR1 SGHAT and CDR2 FQDESV (reference sequence). Trimming cost V 2 bases and J 5 bases, with 7 bases left between them. This CDR3 has 13 amino acids. DNA for the CDR3: TGTGCCAGCAGCTTAACAGTAAACAATGAGCAGTTCTTC. Amino acids: CASSLTVNNEQFF.

This CDR3 reads CASSFDAANQPQHF. The DNA for the CDR3 is TGCGCCAGCAGCTTCGACGCGGCCAATCAGCCCCAGCATTTT. This chain uses TRBV5-1 with TRBJ1-5; D remains unclear. Trimming shortened V by 2 bases and J by 3 bases, and 9 bases separated the two germline ends. Germline CDR1 is SGHRS and CDR2 is YFSETQ. The length of the CDR3 is 14 residues. Supplemented by reference TRBV5-1 and TRBJ1-5, the full variable domain reads KAGVTQTPRYLIKTRGQQVTLSCSPISGHRSVSWYQQTPGQGLQFLFEYFSETQRNKGNFPGRFSGRQFSNSRSEMNVSTLELGDSALYLCASSFDAANQPQHFGDGTRLSIL.